Reported below is one T cell receptor (beta chain). Its antigen is undetermined. The data derive from a study of cytomegalovirus exposure and HLA in healthy donors. Primers included in the PCR were 60 Vbeta and 13 Jbeta primers. Repertoires were generated with immunoSEQ multiplex PCR, while TCRdb's copy carries only in-frame clones and drops some. Altogether some 91,000 clones are present, around 80% being singletons, with the ten largest covering around 0.74%. Study results and caveats: A later analysis reportedly identified an Asian-associated ancestry cluster as carrying fewer N-insertions than the roughly 670-donor mean. Researchers counted roughly 150 TCR beta chains as cytomegalovirus-associated.

V was shortened by 5 bases and J by 5 bases, with 12 bases between the two germline ends. Germline V gene sequence: CDR1 SGHDN, CDR2 FVKESK. This CDR3 region has 13 residues. Sequenced sample: PBMCs. This clonotype originated in a woman aged 55-70 years in good health and CMV-seronegative. V usage is TRBV14 and J usage is TRBJ1-2; a weak D match, TRBD1 (5 bases). The CDR3 nucleotides are TGTGCCAGCAGCGTCGGGACTTCATATGGCTACACCTTC. Protein: CASSVGTSYGYTF.